Sequencing of this T cell receptor (beta chain) was carried out in a study of CD8 T cells in ankylosing spondylitis. Study findings and constraints: A motif in TCR beta, a set of several highly homologous variants, appeared characteristic of ankylosing spondylitis blood.

Germline CDR1 SEHNR, CDR2 FQNEAQ (reference sequence). The CDR3 is 15 amino acids. V shed 2 bases and J 7 bases; nucleotides not matched to a gene: 8. Via MiXCR, TCRdb re-called the 5' RACE reads, giving one row per CDR3 protein. Of about 330,000 distinct CDR3 sequences in the sample, approximately 8.2% were seen once. This clonotype was observed at least ten times. What it recognizes is unknown. Sequences were obtained from blood, either unsorted or a sorted T cell fraction (not recorded which). V usage is TRBV7-9 and J usage is TRBJ2-1; 7 bases map to TRBD2. The sequence came from a male donor with ankylosing spondylitis. The CDR3 DNA reads TGTGCCAGCAGCTTAATGTGGGACTACCTGAATGAGCAGTTCTTC. This codes for CASSLMWDYLNEQFF.